Shown below are 19 T cell receptor beta chains from a single sample sequenced in a study of shared clonotypes between healthy human individuals. Here immunoSEQ multiplex PCR was the method, and the copy in TCRdb shows in-frame clones only, minus some. The table records millions of clones, 85% to 95% of them present only once. The specimen was naive CD4+ T cells sorted from blood. As to subset: CD45RA+ positively selected. These receptors originate from a man between 18 and 35 years old in good health.

The chain uses TRBV14 and TRBJ2-7; 12 bases are shared with TRBD1. CDR1 is SGHDN and CDR2 is FVKESK in the germline V gene. The CDR3 consists of 16 residues. V shed 4 bases and J 6 bases; nucleotides not matched to a gene: 10. CDR3 DNA: TGTGCCAGCAGCCGGATACCGGGACAGGGGGCTACCGAGCAGTACTTC. It yields the protein CASSRIPGQGATEQYF.

The chain has TRBV6-5 and TRBJ2-5; 7 bases map to TRBD1. V lost 0 bases and J lost 5; bases outside the gene matches: 6. The CDR3 spans 15 residues. Germline V CDR1 and CDR2: MNHEY, SVGAGI. The CDR3 coding sequence is TGTGCCAGCAGTTACTCGAGTCAGGGGGTGGAGACCCAGTACTTC. Residues: CASSYSSQGVETQYF.

For this clone: One junction end does not reproduce the germline sequence, and a read error may be involved. V usage is TRBV7-7 and J usage is TRBJ2-2; D is ambiguous. Germline lookup yields CDR1 SSHAT and CDR2 FNYEAQ (reference sequence). The CDR3 covers 14 residues. The CDR3 DNA sequence: TGTGCTAGCAGCCCACGGACCCAGGCCGGGGAGCTGTTTTTT. Translated, it gives CASSPRTQAGELFF.

V is TRBV2 and J is TRBJ1-3, with D possibly being TRBD1 (5 bases). Germline V gene data show CDR1 as SNHLY and CDR2 as FYNNEI. CDR3 size: 15 residues. The V gene lost 3 bases and the J gene lost 2 bases, with 11 bases spanning the gap. The CDR3 is CASSDLDSPGNTIYF. The CDR3, as DNA: TGTGCCAGCAGTGACCTCGACAGTCCTGGAAACACCATATATTTT.

V is TRBV6-1 and J is TRBJ1-1; 9 bases align to TRBD1. The V gene end was trimmed by 7 bases and the J gene end by 0 bases; junction bases not matched to a gene: 3. The V gene's germline CDR1 is MNHNS and CDR2 SASEGT. The CDR3 consists of 14 residues. CDR3 sequence: CASTWTGVNTEAFF. The CDR3 nucleotides are TGTGCCAGCACCTGGACAGGGGTGAACACTGAAGCTTTCTTT.

The chain joins TRBV6-1 to TRBJ2-3; tentatively, D is TRBD1 or TRBD2 (6 bases each). The germline gives CDR1 MNHNS, CDR2 SASEGT. This CDR3 has 15 residues. V was pared by 6 bases and J by 4 bases, with 17 bases between. CDR3 loop: CASSPGGAGSDTQYF. CDR3 bases: TGTGCCAGCAGCCCCGGGGGCGCGGGGTCAGATACGCAGTATTTT.

V gene TRBV11-3 combines with J gene TRBJ2-3; TRBD1 might be the D (6 bases). The CDR3 is 13 residues long. The germline V and J ends were trimmed by 5 bases and 4 bases, with 10 bases remaining between them. Germline CDR1 is SGHNT and CDR2 is YENEEA. CDR3 sequence reads: CASSQDSSDTQYF. As DNA, the CDR3 is TGTGCCAGCAGCCAGGACAGCTCAGATACGCAGTATTTT.

J is TRBJ2-5 and V is TRBV10-3; D uncertain. The CDR3 sequence is 14 residues long. V lost 5 bases and J 5 bases, leaving 15 bases between the germline ends. The germline gives CDR1 ENHRY, CDR2 SYGVKD. The CDR3 DNA reads as TGTGCCATCAGTAACGGATGGCAGCTGGAGACCCAGTACTTC. It translates to CAISNGWQLETQYF.

With regard to this clone: The sample has other DNA sequences that encode this CDR3 too. This sequence joins TRBV18 and TRBJ2-7; D not certain. V shed 2 bases and J shed 1 base, with 6 bases lying between them. CDR1 KGHSH and CDR2 LQKENI come from the germline V gene. The CDR3 length is 13 residues. In DNA form, the CDR3 reads TGTGCCAGCTCACCAGGCAGTTCCTACGAGCAGTACTTC. This translates into CASSPGSSYEQYF.

The chain carries TRBV18 and TRBJ1-5, with D possibly being TRBD1 (6 bases). V was clipped by 4 bases and J by 1 base, with 17 bases between them. This CDR3 has 17 residues. Germline CDR1 and CDR2: KGHSH and LQKENI. CDR3 amino acids: CASSLLPPGGSNQPQHF. In nucleotides, the CDR3 is TGTGCCAGCTCACTCCTCCCCCCGGGGGGCAGCAATCAGCCCCAGCATTTT.

As for this clone: Additional DNA sequences in this sample encode the identical CDR3. This sequence joins TRBV18 and TRBJ1-1, with unresolved D. The CDR3 is 11 residues long. V lost 3 bases and J lost 6, with 5 bases in between. Germline-derived CDR1 and CDR2 are KGHSH and LQKENI. In DNA, the CDR3 is TGTGCCAGCTCACCCGGTGCTGAAGCTTTCTTT. It codes for CASSPGAEAFF.

A word on this clone: Other nucleotide sequences from this sample produce the same CDR3. This chain uses TRBV2 with TRBJ1-4, with 8 positions matching TRBD1. The CDR3 has 14 residues. Germline-derived CDR1 and CDR2 are SNHLY and FYNNEI. The J segment lost 8 bases and the V segment lost 2 bases, leaving 4 bases of the junction unmatched. Written as DNA, the CDR3 is TGTGCCAGCAGTGAACAGGGGGCGAGGGAAAAACTGTTTTTT. Translating gives CASSEQGAREKLFF.

This clone was counted only a few times. Different DNA sequences within this sample yield the same CDR3. This rearrangement joins TRBV30 to TRBJ1-5; D might be TRBD1 (6 bases). The V and J ends lost 4 bases and 4 bases respectively, with 11 bases between them. Germline V gene data show CDR1 as GTSNPN and CDR2 as SVGIG (reference sequence). The CDR3 is made up of 13 amino acids. The CDR3 is CAWTRGGNQPQHF. The CDR3 DNA reads as TGTGCCTGGACCAGGGGAGGTAATCAGCCCCAGCATTTT.

This chain joins TRBV4-1 and TRBJ1-2, with 7 positions matching TRBD1. V shed 4 bases and J 8 bases; nucleotides not matched to a gene: 13. The CDR3 sequence is 15 residues long. Germline V CDR1 and CDR2: MGHRA, YSYEKL. The CDR3 loop is CASSPFDVRGLGYTF. CDR3 DNA: TGCGCCAGCAGCCCGTTCGACGTCAGGGGGTTGGGCTACACCTTC.

The chain employs TRBV5-1 and TRBJ2-5, with D unresolved. V was clipped by 7 bases and J by 0 bases, with 13 bases between them. The germline CDR1 and CDR2 sequences are SGHRS and YFSETQ. CDR3 length equals 14 residues. DNA of the CDR3: TGCGCCAGCTCTAGTTGGGCGAACCAAGAGACCCAGTACTTC. Its protein product is CASSSWANQETQYF.

The chain links TRBV18 to TRBJ2-7; TRBD2 aligns across 8 bases. Germline-derived CDR1 and CDR2 are KGHSH and LQKENI. V shed 3 bases, J shed 0 bases, and the junction held 4 bases outside the gene matches. This CDR3 has 15 amino acids. CDR3 loop: CASSPTSVNSYEQYF. The DNA for the CDR3 is TGTGCCAGCTCACCGACTAGCGTAAACTCCTACGAGCAGTACTTC. Supplemented by reference TRBV18 and TRBJ2-7, the full variable domain reads NAGVMQNPRHLVRRRGQEARLRCSPMKGHSHVYWYRQLPEEGLKFMVYLQKENIIDESGMPKERFSAEFPKEGPSILRIQQVVRGDSAAYFCASSPTSVNSYEQYFGPGTRLTVT.

V usage is TRBV9 and J usage is TRBJ1-2; 9 bases agree with TRBD1. Germline trimming cut 3 bases from V and 5 bases from J; bases unmatched to any gene: 8. Germline V gene sequence: CDR1 SGDLS, CDR2 YYNGEE. This CDR3 has 15 residues. CDR3 region: CASSAGTGPAYGYTF. DNA of the CDR3: TGTGCCAGCAGCGCCGGGACAGGGCCCGCTTATGGCTACACCTTC.

The CDR3 DNA is TGTGCCAGTAGTTCAGGGGCCATGAACACTGAAGCTTTCTTT. Its protein product is CASSSGAMNTEAFF. The J gene is TRBJ1-1, the V gene TRBV19; D may be TRBD1 (6 bases). Germline CDR1 and CDR2: LNHDA and SQIVND (reference sequence). This CDR3 contains 14 residues. Trimming stripped 5 bases from V and 0 bases from J, with 10 bases between.

The chain links TRBV6-5 to TRBJ1-4; a weak D match, TRBD1 (5 bases). The V end was cut by 6 bases, the J end by 8 bases, with 13 bases between. This CDR3 spans 13 amino acids. Looked up from germline, CDR1 is MNHEY and CDR2 is SVGAGI. The CDR3 DNA reads TGTGCCAGCAGCCGTGGGACCACGGAAAAACTGTTTTTT. This translates into CASSRGTTEKLFF.